The next 13 T cell receptor beta chains were all read from a single sample in a study of blood T cell repertoires in COVID-19. Repertoires were generated with immunoSEQ multiplex PCR, while TCRdb's copy carries only in-frame clones and drops some. The repertoire holds 270,000 or so clones, with approximately 90% as singletons. Specimen: PBMCs or T cells enriched from blood (not recorded which). These TCRs come from a man in his forties or fifties who had been exposed to COVID-19.

The chain carries TRBV27 and TRBJ2-1; D is ambiguous. Per the germline V gene, CDR1 is MNHEY and CDR2 is SMNVEV (reference sequence). CDR3 length: 12 residues. Between the trimmed V and J ends, which lost 5 bases and 5 bases, there was a span of 7 bases. The CDR3 nucleotides are TGTGCCAGCAGTCTCCCGGACAATGAGCAGTTCTTC. Its translation is CASSLPDNEQFF.

The chain links TRBV28 to TRBJ2-7; 9 positions match TRBD2. V shed 7 bases, J shed 0 bases, and the junction held 4 bases outside the gene matches. The CDR3 runs to 14 residues. Germline loops: CDR1 MDHEN, CDR2 SYDVKM. CDR3 protein: CASNDSGGSYEQYF. The CDR3 DNA follows: TGTGCCAGCAATGATAGCGGGGGCTCCTACGAGCAGTACTTC.

This clone has just a few counts. The chain recombines TRBV28 with TRBJ2-2; 7 bases map to TRBD1. Germline CDR1 is MDHEN and CDR2 is SYDVKM. With 7 bases clipped from V and 6 bases from J, the junction kept 8 bases outside the gene matches. CDR3 length equals 14 residues. CDR3 nucleotide sequence: TGTGCCAGCACCGACAGGGTTTGGTCCGGGGAGCTGTTTTTT. This encodes CASTDRVWSGELFF.

V usage is TRBV7-9 and J usage is TRBJ1-1; 10 bases fit TRBD1. The CDR3 contains 16 residues. V shed 3 bases, J shed 3 bases, and the junction held 7 bases outside the gene matches. Looked up from germline, CDR1 is SEHNR and CDR2 is FQNEAQ (reference sequence). For the CDR3, the DNA is TGTGCCAGCAGCTTGGGCTTAGGACAGGGGGACACTGAAGCTTTCTTT. It codes for CASSLGLGQGDTEAFF.

The chain is built from TRBV7-9 and TRBJ2-1; 9 nucleotides agree with TRBD1. Germline lookup yields CDR1 SEHNR and CDR2 FQNEAQ (reference sequence). The CDR3 spans 17 residues. The ends lost 6 bases at V and 5 bases at J; junction bases unmatched: 14. The CDR3 DNA is TGTGCCAGCAGAGGTCCCGGGACAGGGTTACGTAACAATGAGCAGTTCTTC. Its protein is CASRGPGTGLRNNEQFF.

The chain employs TRBV28 and TRBJ1-6; perhaps TRBD1 as D (5 bases). V gave up 10 bases and J gave up 6 bases, with 10 bases separating them. The CDR3 loop spans 12 amino acids. The germline V gene has CDR1 MDHEN and CDR2 SYDVKM. In DNA form, the CDR3 reads TGTGCCACCTCGACAGTTAATTCACCCCTCCACTTT. Encoded protein: CATSTVNSPLHF.

The chain has TRBV5-8 and TRBJ1-5, with 8 bases aligning to TRBD1. After removal of 3 bases from V and 5 bases from J, the junction contained 7 bases not matched to a gene. Germline V gene data show CDR1 as SGHTS and CDR2 as YDEGEE. This CDR3 spans 15 amino acids. For the CDR3, the DNA is TGTGCCAGCAGCTCCGGCCCAGGGGGCCATCAGCCCCAGCATTTT. This encodes CASSSGPGGHQPQHF. Supplemented by reference TRBV5-8 and TRBJ1-5, the full variable domain reads EAGVTQSPTHLIKTRGQQATLRCSPISGHTSVYWYQQALGLGLQFLLWYDEGEERNRGNFPPRFSGRQFPNYSSELNVNALELEDSALYLCASSSGPGGHQPQHFGDGTRLSIL.

This sequence joins TRBV29-1 and TRBJ1-2; TRBD1 matches at 8 bases. This CDR3 contains 11 residues. Trimming at V came to 7 bases and at J to 5 bases, leaving 3 bases not matched to a gene. From germline, CDR1 is SQVTM and CDR2 ANQGSEA. CDR3 DNA: TGCAGCGGCCGGACAGGGTATGGCTACACCTTC. Translation gives CSGRTGYGYTF.

The J gene is TRBJ1-2, the V gene TRBV9; D is ambiguous. Germline lookup yields CDR1 SGDLS and CDR2 YYNGEE. The CDR3 is 14 residues long. The V and J ends lost 0 bases and 0 bases respectively, with 6 bases between them. DNA for the CDR3: TGTGCCAGCAGCGTAGAAGCTTCTAACTATGGCTACACCTTC. It specifies CASSVEASNYGYTF.

The rearrangement links TRBV7-9 to TRBJ1-1; a possible D gene is TRBD1 (5 bases). V dropped 9 bases and J dropped 0 bases, with 17 bases sitting between them. The CDR3 runs to 15 residues. Germline lookup yields CDR1 SEHNR and CDR2 FQNEAQ (reference sequence). The CDR3 DNA reads TGTGCCAGTGAGTGGCAGGGTGGAATGAACACTGAAGCTTTCTTT. Encoded protein: CASEWQGGMNTEAFF.

This chain links TRBV5-1 with TRBJ2-7, with D perhaps TRBD1 (5 bases). Germline lookup yields CDR1 SGHRS and CDR2 YFSETQ. The CDR3 covers 16 residues. V lost 0 bases and J lost 4, with 17 bases in between. The DNA of the CDR3 is TGCGCCAGCAGCTTGGCCGTTGGCAGGGCTGCGTACGAGCAGTACTTC. The encoded protein is CASSLAVGRAAYEQYF.

The genes are TRBV25-1 and TRBJ1-4; 8 nucleotides agree with TRBD1. The germline V gene encodes CDR1 MGHDK and CDR2 SYGVNS. CDR3 length: 18 amino acids. The junction had 17 bases not matched to a gene; V was cut back by 3 bases and J by 8 bases. The CDR3 protein is CASSDFAGRGPGGEKLFF. The CDR3 region has the DNA TGTGCCAGCAGTGATTTCGCCGGAAGAGGCCCAGGGGGCGAAAAACTGTTTTTT.

V is TRBV30 and J is TRBJ2-3, with D maybe TRBD2 (6 bases). Germline assignment: CDR1 GTSNPN and CDR2 SVGIG (reference sequence). Trimming shortened V by 2 bases and J by 2 bases, and 14 bases separated the two germline ends. This CDR3 region has 15 residues. Here the CDR3 DNA reads TGTGCCTGGAGTCCCGGGACTTTCCCCACAGATACGCAGTATTTT. It codes for CAWSPGTFPTDTQYF.